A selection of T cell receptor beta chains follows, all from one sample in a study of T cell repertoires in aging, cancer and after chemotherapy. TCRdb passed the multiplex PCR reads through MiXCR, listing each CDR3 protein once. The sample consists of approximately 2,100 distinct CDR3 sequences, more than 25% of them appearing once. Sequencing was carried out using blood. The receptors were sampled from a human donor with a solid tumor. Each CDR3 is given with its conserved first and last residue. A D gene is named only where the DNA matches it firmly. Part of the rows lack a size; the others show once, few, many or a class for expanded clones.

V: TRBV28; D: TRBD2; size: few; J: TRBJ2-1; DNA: TGTGCCAGTCGACTAGCGGGGGGGCGGCGCCATGAGCAGTTCTTC; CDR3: CASRLAGGRRHEQFF
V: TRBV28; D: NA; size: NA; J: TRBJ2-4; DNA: TGTGCCAGCAGTTTAGGCCCCGCAAGGTACTTC; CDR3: CASSLGPARYF
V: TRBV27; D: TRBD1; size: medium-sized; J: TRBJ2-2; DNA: TGTGCCAGCAGTTTTGAGGGGACAGGGGGTAACACCGGGGAGCTGTTTTTT; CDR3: CASSFEGTGGNTGELFF
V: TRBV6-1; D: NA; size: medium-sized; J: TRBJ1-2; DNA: TGTGCCAGCAGTGAAGCGCTTTGGGGGACGGGCTACACCTTC; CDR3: CASSEALWGTGYTF
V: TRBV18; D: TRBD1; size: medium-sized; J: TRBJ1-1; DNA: TGTGCCAGCCGACGTCCCGGGACAGAGAACACTGAAGCTTTCTTT; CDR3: CASRRPGTENTEAFF
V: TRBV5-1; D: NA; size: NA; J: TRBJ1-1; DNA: TGCGCCAGCATTGGGGGGCCCCTGAACACTGAAGCTTTCTTT; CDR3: CASIGGPLNTEAFF
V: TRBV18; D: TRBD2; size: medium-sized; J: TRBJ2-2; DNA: TGTGCCAGCTCACCACCTAGCGGGGGAAACACCGGGGAGCTGTTTTTT; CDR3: CASSPPSGGNTGELFF
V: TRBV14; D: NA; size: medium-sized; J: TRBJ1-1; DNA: TGTGCCAGCAGCCAAGTTGCAGTCACTGAAGCTTTCTTT; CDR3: CASSQVAVTEAFF
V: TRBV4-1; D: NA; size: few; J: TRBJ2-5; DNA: TGCGCCAGCAGCCAAGTTAGGGCGGGGGAGACCCAGTACTTC; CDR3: CASSQVRAGETQYF
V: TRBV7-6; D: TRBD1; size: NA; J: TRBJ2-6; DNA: TGTGCCAGCAGCTTGTCAGGGGGCTCTGGGGCCAACGTCCTGACTTTC; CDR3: CASSLSGGSGANVLTF
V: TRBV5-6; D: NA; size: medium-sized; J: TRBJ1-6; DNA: TGTGCCAGCAGCTTGGCCGCTGGGGTAGATTCACCCCTCCACTTT; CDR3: CASSLAAGVDSPLHF
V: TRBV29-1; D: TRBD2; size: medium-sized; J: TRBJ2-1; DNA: TGCAGCGGGAGTCCCCCTAGCGGGGGCCTCATCTCCTACAATGAGCAGTTCTTC; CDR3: CSGSPPSGGLISYNEQFF
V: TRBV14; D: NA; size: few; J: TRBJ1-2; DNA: TGTGCCAGCAGCCAAGATTACCATGGCTACACCTTC; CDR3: CASSQDYHGYTF
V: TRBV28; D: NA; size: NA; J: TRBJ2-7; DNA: TGTGCCAGCAGACGGGACTCCCCCGCCTACGAGCAGTACTTC; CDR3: CASRRDSPAYEQYF
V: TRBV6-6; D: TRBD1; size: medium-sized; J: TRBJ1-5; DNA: TGTGCCAGCAGACAGGGGGAAAGTCTGCCCCAGCATTTT; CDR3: CASRQGESLPQHF
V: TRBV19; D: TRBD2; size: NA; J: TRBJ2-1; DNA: TGTGCCAGTAGTACCGGACTAGCGGGGGGGCAGAGCTCCTACAATGAGCAGTTCTTC; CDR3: CASSTGLAGGQSSYNEQFF
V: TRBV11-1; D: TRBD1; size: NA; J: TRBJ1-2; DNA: TGTGCCAGCAGCTTAGGAGCCGGGACAGGGGGTTATGGCTACACCTTC; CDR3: CASSLGAGTGGYGYTF
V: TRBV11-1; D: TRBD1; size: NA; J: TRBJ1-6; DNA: TGTGCCAGCAGCTTAATAAACCTTCCGGGACAGGAGCGTCATTCACCCCTCCACTTT; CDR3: CASSLINLPGQERHSPLHF
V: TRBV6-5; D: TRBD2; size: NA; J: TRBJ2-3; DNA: TGTGCCAGCAGTGACGGGACTAGCGGGGGATATACGCAGTATTTT; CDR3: CASSDGTSGGYTQYF
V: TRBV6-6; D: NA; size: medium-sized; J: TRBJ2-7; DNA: TGTGCCAGCGTGGGGGGCTTTACCTACGAGCAGTACTTC; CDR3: CASVGGFTYEQYF
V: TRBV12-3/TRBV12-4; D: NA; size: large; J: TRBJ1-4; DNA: TGTGCCAGCAGTTTAGGGTCAGGGGATGAAAAACTGTTTTTT; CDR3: CASSLGSGDEKLFF
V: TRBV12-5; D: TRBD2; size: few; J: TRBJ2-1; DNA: TGTGCTAGTGGTTCGCACCGAGGCTGGGGACTAGCGGGGGAACCCCCCACTAACAATGAGCAGTTCTTC; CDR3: CASGSHRGWGLAGEPPTNNEQFF
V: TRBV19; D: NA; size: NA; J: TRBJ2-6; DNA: TGTGCCAGTAGTATAGTTCCGGGGGCCAGCGTCCTGACTTTC; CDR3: CASSIVPGASVLTF
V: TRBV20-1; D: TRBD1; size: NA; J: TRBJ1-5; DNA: TGCAGTGCTAGGGGGGACAGGGGCAATCAGCCCCAGCATTTT; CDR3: CSARGDRGNQPQHF
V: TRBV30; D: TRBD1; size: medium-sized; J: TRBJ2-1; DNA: TGTGCCTGGAGTGTACTTGTTTGGCCGGGACAGGGGGCAAATGAGCAGTTCTTC; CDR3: CAWSVLVWPGQGANEQFF
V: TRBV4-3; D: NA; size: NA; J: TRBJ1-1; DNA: TGCGCCAGCAGCCAAGAGTCCTCGCGAACTGAAGCTTTCTTT; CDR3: CASSQESSRTEAFF
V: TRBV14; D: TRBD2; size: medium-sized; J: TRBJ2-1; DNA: TGTGCCAGCAGCCAGAGGACTAGCGGGGGAATAGATGAGCAGTTCTTC; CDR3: CASSQRTSGGIDEQFF
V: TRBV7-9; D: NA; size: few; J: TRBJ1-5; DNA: TGTGCCAGCAGTGGGGGGGAAGTTTGGCCCCAGCATTTT; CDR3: CASSGGEVWPQHF
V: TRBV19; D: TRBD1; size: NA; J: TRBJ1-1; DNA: TGTGCCAGTAGTATATGGACAGGGTCCGGGGTTGGCACTGAAGCTTTCTTT; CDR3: CASSIWTGSGVGTEAFF